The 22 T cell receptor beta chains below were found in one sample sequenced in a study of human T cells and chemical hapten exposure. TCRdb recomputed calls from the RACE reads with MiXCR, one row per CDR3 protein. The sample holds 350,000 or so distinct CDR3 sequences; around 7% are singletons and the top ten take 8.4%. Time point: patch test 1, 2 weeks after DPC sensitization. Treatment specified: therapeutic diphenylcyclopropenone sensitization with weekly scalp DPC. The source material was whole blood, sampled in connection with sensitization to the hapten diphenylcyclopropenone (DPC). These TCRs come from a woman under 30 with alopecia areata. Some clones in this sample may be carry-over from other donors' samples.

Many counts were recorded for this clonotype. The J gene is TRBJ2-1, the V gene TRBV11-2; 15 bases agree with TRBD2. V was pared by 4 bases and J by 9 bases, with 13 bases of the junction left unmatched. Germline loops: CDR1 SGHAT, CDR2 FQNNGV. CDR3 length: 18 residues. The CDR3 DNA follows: TGTGCCAGCAGCTCCCCGGGACTAGCGGGGGGCGGAAGGGGTGAGCAGTTCTTC. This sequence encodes CASSSPGLAGGGRGEQFF.

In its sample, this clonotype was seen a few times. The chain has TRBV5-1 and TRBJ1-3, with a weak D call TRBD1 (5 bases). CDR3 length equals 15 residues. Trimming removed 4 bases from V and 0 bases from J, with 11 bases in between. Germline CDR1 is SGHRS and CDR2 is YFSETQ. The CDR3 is CASSPTVYSGNTIYF. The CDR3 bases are TGCGCCAGCAGCCCGACAGTTTACTCTGGAAACACCATATATTTT.

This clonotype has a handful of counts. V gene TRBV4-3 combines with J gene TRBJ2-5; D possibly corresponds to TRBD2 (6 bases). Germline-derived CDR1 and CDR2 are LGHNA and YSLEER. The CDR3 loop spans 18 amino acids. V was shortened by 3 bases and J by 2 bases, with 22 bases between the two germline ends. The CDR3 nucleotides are TGCGCCAGCAGCCAGAGACTAGAATCCGGGGGTTGGCAAGAGACCCAGTACTTC. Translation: CASSQRLESGGWQETQYF.

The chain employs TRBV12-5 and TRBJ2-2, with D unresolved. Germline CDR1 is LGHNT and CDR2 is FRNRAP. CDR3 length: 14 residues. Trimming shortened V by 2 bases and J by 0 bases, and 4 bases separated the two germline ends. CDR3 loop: CASGLSPNTGELFF. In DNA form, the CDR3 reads TGTGCTAGTGGTTTGAGTCCGAACACCGGGGAGCTGTTTTTT.

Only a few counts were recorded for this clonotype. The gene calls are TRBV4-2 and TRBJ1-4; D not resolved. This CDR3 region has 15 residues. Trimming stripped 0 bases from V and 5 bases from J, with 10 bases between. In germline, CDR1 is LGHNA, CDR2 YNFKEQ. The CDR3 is CASSQDRLANEKLFF. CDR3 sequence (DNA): TGTGCCAGCAGCCAAGATCGCCTCGCAAATGAAAAACTGTTTTTT.

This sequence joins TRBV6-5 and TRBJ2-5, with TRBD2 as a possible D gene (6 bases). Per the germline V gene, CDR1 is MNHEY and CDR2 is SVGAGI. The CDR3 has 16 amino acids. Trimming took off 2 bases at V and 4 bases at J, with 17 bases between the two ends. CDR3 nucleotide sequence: TGTGCCAGCAGTTACACCCTCGCCGGGGGAGGAGAGACCCAGTACTTC. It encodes CASSYTLAGGGETQYF.

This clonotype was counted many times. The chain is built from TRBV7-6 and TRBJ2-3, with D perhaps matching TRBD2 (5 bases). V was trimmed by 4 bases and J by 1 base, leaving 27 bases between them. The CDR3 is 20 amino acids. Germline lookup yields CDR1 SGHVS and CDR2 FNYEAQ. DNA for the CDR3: TGTGCCAGCAGCTCGAGTACCGGGCCGACCGAGGGCGCGGGCACAGATACGCAGTATTTT. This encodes CASSSSTGPTEGAGTDTQYF. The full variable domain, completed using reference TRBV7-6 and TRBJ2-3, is GAGVSQSPRYKVTKRGQDVALRCDPISGHVSLYWYRQALGQGPEFLTYFNYEAQQDKSGLPNDRFSAERPEGSISTLTIQRTEQRDSAMYRCASSSSTGPTEGAGTDTQYFGPGTRLTVL.

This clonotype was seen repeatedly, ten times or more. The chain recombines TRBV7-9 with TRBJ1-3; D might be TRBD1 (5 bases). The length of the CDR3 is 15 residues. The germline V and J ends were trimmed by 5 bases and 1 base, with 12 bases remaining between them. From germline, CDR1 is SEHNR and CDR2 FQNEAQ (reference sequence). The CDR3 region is CASSLTGGSGNTIYF. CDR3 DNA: TGTGCCAGCAGCCTAACGGGGGGATCTGGAAACACCATATATTTT.

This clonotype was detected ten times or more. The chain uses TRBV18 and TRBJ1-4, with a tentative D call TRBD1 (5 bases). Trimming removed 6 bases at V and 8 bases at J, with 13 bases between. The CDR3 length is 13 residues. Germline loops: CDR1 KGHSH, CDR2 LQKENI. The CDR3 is CASSRGTVEKLFF. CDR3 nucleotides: TGTGCCAGCTCCCGCGGGACGGTCGAAAAACTGTTTTTT. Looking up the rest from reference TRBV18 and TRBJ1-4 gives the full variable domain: NAGVMQNPRHLVRRRGQEARLRCSPMKGHSHVYWYRQLPEEGLKFMVYLQKENIIDESGMPKERFSAEFPKEGPSILRIQQVVRGDSAAYFCASSRGTVEKLFFGSGTQLSVL.

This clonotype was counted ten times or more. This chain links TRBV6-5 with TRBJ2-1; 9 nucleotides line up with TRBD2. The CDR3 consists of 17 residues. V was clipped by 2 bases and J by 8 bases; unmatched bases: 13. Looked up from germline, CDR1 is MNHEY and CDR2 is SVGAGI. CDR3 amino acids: CASSYLSGGGATYEQFF. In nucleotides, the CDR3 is TGTGCCAGCAGTTACCTCAGTGGCGGGGGGGCTACTTATGAGCAGTTCTTC.

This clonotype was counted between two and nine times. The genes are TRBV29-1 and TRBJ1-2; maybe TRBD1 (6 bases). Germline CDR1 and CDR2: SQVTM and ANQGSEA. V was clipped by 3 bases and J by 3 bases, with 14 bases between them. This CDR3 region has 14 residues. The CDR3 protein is CSVESKGVDYGYTF. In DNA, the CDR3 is TGCAGCGTTGAGTCGAAGGGGGTAGACTATGGCTACACCTTC.

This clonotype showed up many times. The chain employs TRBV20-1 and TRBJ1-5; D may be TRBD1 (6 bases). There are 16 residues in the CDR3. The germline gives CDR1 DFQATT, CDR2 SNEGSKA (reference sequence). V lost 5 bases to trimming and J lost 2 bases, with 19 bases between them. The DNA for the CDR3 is TGCAGTGCTCCTAAGGCAGGGGCCGCGGGCAATCAGCCCCAGCATTTT. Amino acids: CSAPKAGAAGNQPQHF.

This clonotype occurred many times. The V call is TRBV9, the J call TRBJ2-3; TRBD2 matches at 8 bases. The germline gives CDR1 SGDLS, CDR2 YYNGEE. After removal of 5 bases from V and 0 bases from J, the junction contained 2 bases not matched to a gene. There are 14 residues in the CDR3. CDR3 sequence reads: CASSSGDSTDTQYF. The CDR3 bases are TGTGCCAGCAGTAGCGGGGACAGCACAGATACGCAGTATTTT.

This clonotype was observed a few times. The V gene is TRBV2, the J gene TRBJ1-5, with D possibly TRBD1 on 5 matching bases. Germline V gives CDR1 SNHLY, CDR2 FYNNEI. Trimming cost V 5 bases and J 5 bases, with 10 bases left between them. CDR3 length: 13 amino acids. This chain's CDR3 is CASSWTNDQPQHF. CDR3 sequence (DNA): TGTGCCAGCAGTTGGACAAATGATCAGCCCCAGCATTTT. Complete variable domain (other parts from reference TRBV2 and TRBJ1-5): EPEVTQTPSHQVTQMGQEVILRCVPISNHLYFYWYRQILGQKVEFLVSFYNNEISEKSEIFDDQFSVERPDGSNFTLKIRSTKLEDSAMYFCASSWTNDQPQHFGDGTRLSIL.

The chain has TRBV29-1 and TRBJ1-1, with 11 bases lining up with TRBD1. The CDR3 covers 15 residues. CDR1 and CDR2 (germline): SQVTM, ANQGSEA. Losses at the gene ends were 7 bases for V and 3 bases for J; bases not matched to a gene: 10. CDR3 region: CSAQGTGGKYTEAFF. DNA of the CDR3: TGCAGCGCGCAAGGGACAGGGGGAAAGTACACTGAAGCTTTCTTT.

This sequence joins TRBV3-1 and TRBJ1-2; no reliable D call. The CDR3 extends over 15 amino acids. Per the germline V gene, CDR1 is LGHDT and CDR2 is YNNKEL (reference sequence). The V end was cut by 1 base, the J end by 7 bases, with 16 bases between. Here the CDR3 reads CASSQGPPGYGGYTF. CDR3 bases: TGTGCCAGCAGCCAAGGTCCTCCCGGATACGGTGGCTACACCTTC.

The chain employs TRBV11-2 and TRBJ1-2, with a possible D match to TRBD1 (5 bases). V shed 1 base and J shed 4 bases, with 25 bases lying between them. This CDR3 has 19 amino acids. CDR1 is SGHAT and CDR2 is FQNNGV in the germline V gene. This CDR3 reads CASSLVRGAKIGTLYGYTF. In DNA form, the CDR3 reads TGTGCCAGCAGCTTAGTTAGAGGGGCTAAGATCGGAACCCTCTATGGCTACACCTTC.

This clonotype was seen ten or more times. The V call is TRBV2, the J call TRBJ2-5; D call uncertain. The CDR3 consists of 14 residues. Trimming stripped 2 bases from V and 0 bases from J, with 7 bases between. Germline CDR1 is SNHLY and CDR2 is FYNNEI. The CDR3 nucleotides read TGTGCCAGCAGTGAAACTCAGTACCAAGAGACCCAGTACTTC. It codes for CASSETQYQETQYF.

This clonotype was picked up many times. The CDR3 DNA is TGCAGTGCTAGAGTCAGTAAACAGGGTGATCAGCCCCAGCATTTT. It translates to CSARVSKQGDQPQHF. This chain connects TRBV20-1 to TRBJ1-5; D perhaps matches TRBD1 (6 bases). The CDR3 is 15 amino acids. Germline V gives CDR1 DFQATT, CDR2 SNEGSKA (reference sequence). Trimming left V 1 base short and J 5 bases short, with 15 bases between.

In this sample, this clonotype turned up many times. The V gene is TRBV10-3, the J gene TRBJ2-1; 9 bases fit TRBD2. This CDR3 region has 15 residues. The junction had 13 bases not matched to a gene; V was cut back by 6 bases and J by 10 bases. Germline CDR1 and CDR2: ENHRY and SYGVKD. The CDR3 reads CAISHGTSSQAEQFF. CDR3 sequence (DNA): TGTGCCATCAGCCACGGGACTAGCTCCCAAGCGGAGCAGTTCTTC.

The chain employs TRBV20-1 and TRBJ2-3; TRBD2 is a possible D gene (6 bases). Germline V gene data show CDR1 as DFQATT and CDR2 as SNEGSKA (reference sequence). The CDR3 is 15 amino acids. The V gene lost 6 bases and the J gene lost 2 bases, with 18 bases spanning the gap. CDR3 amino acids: CSANKGGSNTDTQYF. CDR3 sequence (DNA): TGCAGTGCAAACAAAGGAGGGTCCAACACAGATACGCAGTATTTT.

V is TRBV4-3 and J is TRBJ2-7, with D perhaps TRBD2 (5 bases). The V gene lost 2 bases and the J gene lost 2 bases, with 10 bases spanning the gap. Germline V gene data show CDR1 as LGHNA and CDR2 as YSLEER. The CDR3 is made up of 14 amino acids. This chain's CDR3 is CASSQSDGTYEQYF. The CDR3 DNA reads TGCGCCAGCAGCCAATCAGACGGGACCTACGAGCAGTACTTC.